The 27 T cell receptor beta chains given below trace back to one sample, sequenced in a study of blood T cell repertoires in COVID-19. Data came from immunoSEQ multiplex PCR; TCRdb stores just in-frame clones and leaves some out. Of 300,000 to 500,000 clones listed, approximately 87% are singletons. What was sequenced was PBMCs or T cells enriched from blood (not recorded which). These receptors came from a woman aged 30 to 39 with acute COVID-19.

The chain couples TRBV7-2 to TRBJ1-4; D remains unclear. The CDR3 has 15 amino acids. V was shortened by 2 bases and J by 3 bases, with 10 bases between the two germline ends. CDR1 is SGHTA and CDR2 is FQGNSA in the germline V gene. The CDR3 DNA reads as TGTGCCAGCAGCTTACCGCGGGGTCCTAATGAAAAACTGTTTTTT. Translated, it gives CASSLPRGPNEKLFF.

The chain recombines TRBV6-5 with TRBJ2-7; the D gene is possibly TRBD1 (6 bases). V lost 6 bases, J lost 4 bases, and 19 bases lay in between. CDR1 is MNHEY and CDR2 is SVGAGI in the germline V gene. This CDR3 is 15 amino acids long. In nucleotides, the CDR3 is TGTGCCAGCAGCCTACGGACAGTTTTCGGTTACGAGCAGTACTTC. It is translated as CASSLRTVFGYEQYF.

The V and J genes are TRBV4-1 and TRBJ2-5, with TRBD2 matching 11 bases. This CDR3 is 15 amino acids long. V lost 3 bases and J lost 5; bases outside the gene matches: 5. Germline V gives CDR1 MGHRA, CDR2 YSYEKL. The CDR3: CASSQTSGVSETQYF. DNA for the CDR3: TGCGCCAGCAGCCAGACTAGCGGGGTGTCGGAGACCCAGTACTTC.

The chain carries TRBV5-6 and TRBJ1-5, with D unclear. Germline CDR1 SGHDT, CDR2 YYEEEE. CDR3 length: 15 amino acids. The V gene lost 4 bases and the J gene lost 3 bases, with 14 bases spanning the gap. CDR3 nucleotide sequence: TGTGCCAGCAGCCTCGCAATAGAGGCCAATCAGCCCCAGCATTTT. Translation gives CASSLAIEANQPQHF.

CDR3 bases: TGTGCCAGCTCACCGATTCCAGGGGTCGCTGGAAACACCATATATTTT. It translates to CASSPIPGVAGNTIYF. The chain recombines TRBV18 with TRBJ1-3; D possibly corresponds to TRBD1 (6 bases). The germline gives CDR1 KGHSH, CDR2 LQKENI. This CDR3 region has 16 residues. Deletions cut 3 bases from V and 2 bases from J, with 14 bases between.

This rearrangement joins TRBV27 to TRBJ1-6; no clear D. The CDR3 runs 19 residues. V gave up 5 bases and J gave up 3 bases, with 23 bases separating them. Germline V gene sequence: CDR1 MNHEY, CDR2 SMNVEV (reference sequence). CDR3 bases: TGTGCCAGCAGTCCCCTCCTCCGACGGGAGTCTATCTATAATTCACCCCTCCACTTT. Protein sequence: CASSPLLRRESIYNSPLHF.

The chain links TRBV7-8 to TRBJ1-4; D remains ambiguous. CDR3 length: 15 amino acids. Trimming cost V 1 base and J 5 bases, with 11 bases left between them. Looked up from germline, CDR1 is SGHVS and CDR2 is FQNEAQ. This CDR3 reads CASSLVGVLNEKLFF. The CDR3 nucleotides are TGTGCCAGCAGCTTAGTCGGGGTCCTCAATGAAAAACTGTTTTTT.

The genes are TRBV19 and TRBJ1-6, with 8 nucleotides matching TRBD1. V was pared by 7 bases and J by 4 bases, with 6 bases of the junction left unmatched. The CDR3 covers 15 residues. The V gene's germline CDR1 is LNHDA and CDR2 SQIVND (reference sequence). CDR3 sequence (DNA): TGTGCCAGTACCGAAGGACAGGGATATAATTCACCCCTCCACTTT. The encoded protein is CASTEGQGYNSPLHF.

The rearrangement links TRBV3-1 (or the pseudogene TRBV3-2) to TRBJ1-6; 7 bases map to TRBD1. The junction had 8 bases not matched to a gene; V was cut back by 2 bases and J by 7 bases. The CDR3 is made up of 16 amino acids. The germline V gene encodes CDR1 LGHDT and CDR2 YNNKEL (reference sequence). The CDR3 DNA sequence: TGTGCCAGCAGCCAAACACAGGGGCTGGGGAATTCACCCCTCCACTTT. It encodes CASSQTQGLGNSPLHF.

The chain couples TRBV6-1 to TRBJ1-5; 11 bases are shared with TRBD1. Looked up from germline, CDR1 is MNHNS and CDR2 is SASEGT. This CDR3 contains 16 residues. The J segment lost 7 bases and the V segment lost 4 bases, leaving 9 bases of the junction unmatched. This CDR3 reads CASSARTGGEKQPQHF. As DNA, the CDR3 is TGTGCCAGCAGTGCGAGGACAGGGGGCGAAAAGCAGCCCCAGCATTTT.

This clone was detected only a few times. The chain combines TRBV28 with TRBJ1-1, with D tentatively TRBD1 (6 bases). The V end was cut by 4 bases, the J end by 7 bases, with 10 bases between. The CDR3 is 12 amino acids. Germline V CDR1 and CDR2: MDHEN, SYDVKM. The CDR3 coding sequence is TGTGCCAGCAGTTCATGGACAGTTGAAGCTTTCTTT. As protein: CASSSWTVEAFF.

V usage is TRBV18 and J usage is TRBJ2-3; 12 nucleotides match TRBD2. The CDR3 spans 17 residues. Germline V gene lookup returns CDR1 KGHSH and CDR2 LQKENI. J was trimmed by 2 bases and V by 5 bases; bases with no gene match: 8. The CDR3 protein is CASSLTSGGQNTDTQYF. CDR3 DNA: TGTGCCAGCTCATTGACTAGCGGGGGACAAAACACAGATACGCAGTATTTT.

This clone came up once. V gene TRBV10-2 combines with J gene TRBJ1-5; D unresolved. Trimming shortened V by 6 bases and J by 6 bases, and 9 bases separated the two germline ends. CDR3 length: 12 amino acids. The germline V gene encodes CDR1 WSHSY and CDR2 SAAADI. CDR3 region: CASSDTPQPQHF. CDR3 coding DNA: TGCGCCAGCAGCGATACTCCTCAGCCCCAGCATTTT.

The chain joins TRBV18 to TRBJ1-1; D might be TRBD1 (6 bases). Trimming cost V 1 base and J 0 bases, with 12 bases left between them. Germline-derived CDR1 and CDR2 are KGHSH and LQKENI. CDR3 length: 16 amino acids. CDR3 DNA: TGTGCCAGCTCACCACGGACAGACAGTGTGAACACTGAAGCTTTCTTT. Protein: CASSPRTDSVNTEAFF.

The chain employs TRBV24-1 and TRBJ2-1, with D perhaps matching TRBD2 (6 bases). The CDR3 is 16 residues long. The V end was cut by 2 bases, the J end by 0 bases, with 10 bases between. Germline-derived CDR1 and CDR2 are KGHDR and SFDVKD. The CDR3 nucleotides read TGTGCCACCAGTGATTCGGACTATAGCTCCTACAATGAGCAGTTCTTC. Encoded protein: CATSDSDYSSYNEQFF.

V is TRBV10-3 and J is TRBJ1-4; unclear D gene. This CDR3 comprises 16 residues. From germline, CDR1 is ENHRY and CDR2 SYGVKD. Trimming took off 1 base at V and 2 bases at J, with 11 bases between the two ends. The CDR3 DNA reads TGTGCCATCAGTGAGTTTGCGGGCCTGACTAATGAAAAACTGTTTTTT. As protein: CAISEFAGLTNEKLFF.

The chain recombines TRBV24-1 with TRBJ2-3; D is uncertain. This CDR3 is built from 16 residues. Germline V CDR1 and CDR2: KGHDR, SFDVKD. V lost 3 bases, J lost 1 base, and 13 bases lay in between. CDR3 sequence reads: CATSDKPRIGTDTQYF. The CDR3 region has the DNA TGTGCCACCAGTGATAAACCTAGGATTGGCACAGATACGCAGTATTTT.

The CDR3 region is CASSKQLNTEAFF. The CDR3 nucleotides are TGTGCCAGCAGCAAACAACTGAACACTGAAGCTTTCTTT. The rearrangement uses TRBV7-9 and TRBJ1-1; D call uncertain. The germline V and J ends were trimmed by 5 bases and 0 bases, with 7 bases remaining between them. Germline V gene data show CDR1 as SEHNR and CDR2 as FQNEAQ (reference sequence). CDR3 length: 13 residues.

The sample holds one count of this clone. This chain uses TRBV10-3 with TRBJ2-7; TRBD1 might be the D (7 bases). Deletions cut 6 bases from V and 1 base from J, with 10 bases between. This CDR3 has 13 amino acids. Germline CDR1 reads ENHRY; CDR2 reads SYGVKD. CDR3 loop: CAIRGGQSYEQYF. The CDR3 nucleotides read TGTGCCATCAGGGGGGGACAGTCCTACGAGCAGTACTTC.

The genes are TRBV3-1 (or the pseudogene TRBV3-2) and TRBJ1-1; D is undetermined. This CDR3 is 13 amino acids long. Germline V gene sequence: CDR1 LGHDT, CDR2 YNNKEL (reference sequence). V gave up 2 bases and J gave up 0 bases, with 4 bases separating them. In DNA form, the CDR3 reads TGTGCCAGCAGCCAACTAATGAACACTGAAGCTTTCTTT. Translating it yields CASSQLMNTEAFF.

This chain joins TRBV7-9 and TRBJ2-3; D is ambiguous. Trimming took off 5 bases at V and 4 bases at J, with 7 bases between the two ends. The CDR3 is 12 amino acids. Per the germline V gene, CDR1 is SEHNR and CDR2 is FQNEAQ (reference sequence). This chain's CDR3 is CASSEVSDTQYF. The DNA of the CDR3 is TGTGCCAGCAGCGAGGTGTCAGATACGCAGTATTTT.

J is TRBJ1-4 and V is TRBV9; D perhaps matches TRBD1 (6 bases). V was cut by 4 bases and J by 3 bases, with 13 bases left in between. The CDR3 sequence is 15 residues long. The germline gives CDR1 SGDLS, CDR2 YYNGEE. CDR3 sequence: CASSIRGGSNEKLFF. CDR3 sequence (DNA): TGTGCCAGCAGCATACGAGGGGGTTCTAATGAAAAACTGTTTTTT.

This chain links TRBV9 with TRBJ1-2, with D possibly matching TRBD1 (5 bases). The CDR3 totals 15 residues. Looked up from germline, CDR1 is SGDLS and CDR2 is YYNGEE. V lost 0 bases and J lost 4, with 13 bases in between. The CDR3 is CASSVDSGRSYGYTF. CDR3 bases: TGTGCCAGCAGCGTAGACTCAGGGAGGAGCTATGGCTACACCTTC.

The chain employs TRBV29-1 and TRBJ1-2, with 12 bases lining up with TRBD1. The CDR3 is 14 amino acids. V dropped 7 bases and J dropped 3; count of bases not matched to a gene: 6. Germline V gives CDR1 SQVTM, CDR2 ANQGSEA. The CDR3 sequence: CSAYGTGGYYGYTF. DNA of the CDR3: TGCAGCGCATACGGGACAGGGGGCTACTATGGCTACACCTTC.

The V gene is TRBV19, the J gene TRBJ1-4, with a tentative D call TRBD1 (6 bases). The CDR3 is 15 residues long. Looked up from germline, CDR1 is LNHDA and CDR2 is SQIVND (reference sequence). Trimming removed 5 bases at V and 4 bases at J, with 14 bases between. The CDR3 DNA follows: TGTGCCAGTAGTTTCCGGACAGAAATTAATGAAAAACTGTTTTTT. Amino acids: CASSFRTEINEKLFF.

The chain uses TRBV18 and TRBJ2-7, with D perhaps matching TRBD2 (5 bases). CDR3 length: 12 residues. Germline loops: CDR1 KGHSH, CDR2 LQKENI. Deletions cut 3 bases from V and 5 bases from J, with 8 bases between. The CDR3 is CASSPGANEQYF. The CDR3 bases are TGTGCCAGCTCACCGGGAGCGAACGAGCAGTACTTC.

The V and J genes are TRBV6-5 and TRBJ2-1, with a weak D call TRBD2 (5 bases). The CDR3 has 14 amino acids. V lost 7 bases and J lost 3, with 13 bases in between. Germline V lookup: CDR1 MNHEY, CDR2 SVGAGI. The CDR3 here is CASIGGWVYNEQFF. The DNA of the CDR3 is TGTGCCAGCATCGGCGGGTGGGTCTACAATGAGCAGTTCTTC.